This TCR beta chain was profiled in a study of T cells expressing NK-cell markers (dated by TCRdb to 2018 to 2020). Turning to the overall study: Three sorted T-cell subsets (CD3+CD56+NKG2C+, CD3+CD56+NKG2C- and CD3+CD56-NKG2C+) from fewer than 10 donors had their TCR beta-chain repertoires profiled. Illumina HiSeq 2000/2500, MiSeq or NextSeq was used to sequence libraries as 2 x 150 bp reads. Randomly selected healthy volunteers, three men and five women, were used as the eight sequenced donors. Among the eight sequenced donors, seven were HCMV-seropositive and one was HCMV-seronegative.

HCMV serostatus was determined by detecting HCMV-specific IgG in serum with a commercial ELISA kit. Ficoll density gradient centrifugation was used to isolate peripheral blood mononuclear cells from blood. Sequences DFQATT (CDR1) and SNEGSKA (CDR2) are obtained from the germline V gene (reference sequence). Including the terminal cysteine and phenylalanine, the CDR3 comprises 16 residues. Nucleotide data are not available. Study-level results and caveats: For roughly 6 donors, the dominant CD3+CD56+NKG2C+ clonotypes were among the top 10 CD8+ clonotypes and accounted for about 1.0-7.5% of CD8+ T cells. Whether the expanded NKG2C-expressing T cell clones were specific for HCMV antigens was left unclear. Those dominant clonotypes were again the most abundant among CD3+CD56-NKG2C+ cells in several donors, at 28.3-60.1%.

The data were produced on an Illumina HiSeq 2000. TCR beta cDNA libraries were prepared using 5'RACE template switching, which introduced a universal primer site and unique molecular identifiers. cDNA synthesis was primed from the TCR beta constant segment and was followed by two successive PCR amplification steps. Concerning the study's data processing: MIGEC was used to demultiplex reads and group the reads by UMI, and MiTCR was used to assemble and quantify clonotypes. Only TCR cDNA sequences supported by at least two reads were kept to exclude erroneous sequences. Downstream repertoire analysis used the tcR package, and clonotypes were matched across fractions by CDR3 nucleotide sequence plus V segment. VDJmatch was used to annotate antigen specificity against VDJdb, with one amino acid substitution in CDR3 allowed. Reprocessed by TCRdb, the reads give a single entry per CDR3 protein sequence, without DNA. TCRdb, not the authors, supplied the V and J calls. This sample's records show some 410,000 distinct CDR3 sequences. The top ten constitute 7.3% of the sample.

Of note for this clonotype: The clone's antigen remains unknown.

The sample taken for sequencing was blood T cells: a sorted CD56 or NKG2C T cell subset, CD4+ or CD8+ T cells, or bulk PBMC T cells (not recorded which). Here the chain combines TRBV20-1 and TRBJ2-3; with no DNA, the TCRdb D assignment of TRBD1 cannot be verified. This clonotype was obtained from a woman between 18 and 75 years old in good health. CDR3 reads: CSAPESRDPWRDTQYF.